One and the same sample provided the 25 T cell receptor beta chains below, sequenced in a study of T-cell reconstitution after alpha-beta-depleted transplantation in children. Unique molecular identifiers were built into the TCRbeta library. TCRdb itself ran the PCR reads through MiXCR, one entry per CDR3 protein. Among around 600,000 distinct CDR3 sequences listed, under 30% were seen once. Sample: PBMCs, mostly from graft donor cells, taken 360 days after TCRalphabeta/CD19-depleted stem cell transplant. These receptor sequences come from a boy in the first two years of life who had a stem cell transplant for acute myeloid leukemia, so the T cells may come from the graft donor.

The J gene is TRBJ1-4, the V gene TRBV4-2, with TRBD1 matching over 8 bases. With V trimmed by 2 bases and J by 12 bases, 2 bases remained unmatched. Germline V gene sequence: CDR1 LGHNA, CDR2 YNFKEQ. The CDR3 contains 12 residues. Here the CDR3 DNA reads TGTGCCAGCAGCCAATGGGGACAGGAACTGTTTTTT. It yields the protein CASSQWGQELFF.

The chain links TRBV28 to TRBJ1-4; no definite D call. V shed 6 bases and J shed 6 bases, with 8 bases lying between them. The CDR3 extends over 12 amino acids. From germline, CDR1 is MDHEN and CDR2 SYDVKM. CDR3 residues: CASSPRDEKLFF. CDR3 DNA: TGTGCCAGCAGCCCAAGAGATGAAAAACTGTTTTTT.

The sample holds a few counts of this clonotype. In DNA form, the CDR3 reads TGTGCCAGCAGTTACTCGAGACAGCTCTATGGCTACACCTTC. Translation gives CASSYSRQLYGYTF. V gene TRBV6-5 combines with J gene TRBJ1-2; possibly TRBD1 for D (5 bases). Germline CDR1 reads MNHEY; CDR2 reads SVGAGI. The CDR3 runs to 14 residues. Trimming pared 0 bases from V and 4 bases from J, leaving 9 bases between.

This clonotype was counted at least ten times. V gene TRBV29-1 combines with J gene TRBJ2-7; 9 bases align to TRBD1. There are 13 residues in the CDR3. V dropped 6 bases and J dropped 9; count of bases not matched to a gene: 12. Looked up from germline, CDR1 is SQVTM and CDR2 is ANQGSEA. The CDR3, as DNA: TGCAGCGTGACACAGGGGGCGCAAAGAGGGCAGTACTTC. This translates into CSVTQGAQRGQYF.

The V call is TRBV7-2, the J call TRBJ2-3; 7 nucleotides match TRBD2. The CDR3 is 14 amino acids. V lost 1 base, J lost 8 bases, and 6 bases stayed unmatched. Germline V gene data show CDR1 as SGHTA and CDR2 as FQGNSA. The CDR3 spells CASSLGGGSATQYF. The CDR3 region has the DNA TGTGCCAGCAGCTTAGGGGGGGGTAGCGCTACGCAGTATTTT. Drawing the rest from reference TRBV7-2 and TRBJ2-3, the complete variable domain is GAGVSQSPSNKVTEKGKDVELRCDPISGHTALYWYRQSLGQGLEFLIYFQGNSAPDKSGLPSDRFSAERTGGSVSTLTIQRTQQEDSAVYLCASSLGGGSATQYFGPGTRLTVL.

The chain joins TRBV6-2 or TRBV6-3 to TRBJ2-7; D might be TRBD1 (6 bases). The CDR3 covers 16 residues. Per germline, CDR1 MNHEY and CDR2 SVGEGT. With 5 bases removed from V and 4 bases from J, the gap between germline ends came to 21 bases. CDR3 DNA: TGTGCCAGCAGTATCCGACCCCCGGGACAACGATACGAGCAGTACTTC. This sequence encodes CASSIRPPGQRYEQYF.

The table lists this clonotype with a count of one. The chain joins TRBV7-2 to TRBJ2-1; 8 nucleotides line up with TRBD2. Germline V lookup: CDR1 SGHTA, CDR2 FQGNSA. CDR3 length: 14 residues. V gave up 5 bases and J gave up 4 bases; unmatched junction bases: 4. CDR3 DNA: TGTGCCAGCAGCCCAGCGGGGGTTTACAATGAGCAGTTCTTC. This gives the protein CASSPAGVYNEQFF.

The chain is built from TRBV9 and TRBJ2-1, with a tentative D call TRBD2 (5 bases). From germline, CDR1 is SGDLS and CDR2 YYNGEE. The CDR3 runs 16 residues. V lost 0 bases and J 8 bases, leaving 18 bases between the germline ends. The DNA for the CDR3 is TGTGCCAGCAGCGTAGGCCCAAGAGACCTGGGAGATGAGCAGTTCTTC. As protein: CASSVGPRDLGDEQFF.

The rearrangement joins TRBV28 to TRBJ2-1, with 8 bases matching TRBD2. The CDR3 consists of 15 residues. V lost 3 bases and J lost 6; bases outside the gene matches: 7. CDR1 and CDR2 from the germline V gene are MDHEN and SYDVKM. This CDR3 reads CASSLGGTSVNEQFF. The CDR3 bases are TGTGCCAGCAGTTTGGGGGGGACTAGTGTCAATGAGCAGTTCTTC.

This clonotype occurred many times. This chain connects TRBV5-1 to TRBJ1-1, with 9 bases that match TRBD1. Germline CDR1 and CDR2: SGHRS and YFSETQ. V was clipped by 0 bases and J by 4 bases; unmatched bases: 1. The CDR3 length is 14 residues. The CDR3 region has the DNA TGCGCCAGCAGCTTGGAGACAGGGGGCACTGAAGCTTTCTTT. It codes for CASSLETGGTEAFF.

This clonotype occurred many times. V usage is TRBV11-1 and J usage is TRBJ2-1, with TRBD2 matching over 8 bases. After removal of 0 bases from V and 0 bases from J, the junction contained 22 bases not matched to a gene. CDR1 and CDR2 from the germline V gene are SGHAT and FQDESV (reference sequence). CDR3 length: 23 residues. In DNA, the CDR3 is TGTGCCAGCAGCTTAGCGCCTGTTATGGGACTAGTGGGGGTAGACCCCTCCTACAATGAGCAGTTCTTC. Translation: CASSLAPVMGLVGVDPSYNEQFF. Using reference TRBV11-1 and TRBJ2-1 for the parts outside the CDR3, the full variable domain is EAEVAQSPRYKITEKSQAVAFWCDPISGHATLYWYRQILGQGPELLVQFQDESVVDDSQLPKDRFSAERLKGVDSTLKIQPAELGDSAMYLCASSLAPVMGLVGVDPSYNEQFFGPGTRLTVL.

There are a few counts of this clonotype. The J gene is TRBJ2-1, the V gene TRBV10-1, with 8 bases matching TRBD2. This CDR3 has 14 amino acids. With 2 bases clipped from V and 7 bases from J, the junction kept 4 bases outside the gene matches. From germline, CDR1 is WNHNN and CDR2 SYGVQD (reference sequence). The CDR3 reads CASSERGGRNEQFF. As DNA, the CDR3 is TGCGCCAGCAGTGAGCGGGGGGGTCGGAATGAGCAGTTCTTC.

This clonotype turned up a few times. The rearrangement joins TRBV12-3 or TRBV12-4 to TRBJ1-2; tentatively, D is TRBD1 (6 bases). This CDR3 region has 15 residues. Trimming took off 7 bases at V and 4 bases at J, with 19 bases between the two ends. The CDR3 here is CASKPTLQGTYGYTF. The CDR3 nucleotides read TGTGCCAGCAAGCCCACCTTACAGGGAACCTATGGCTACACCTTC.

This chain links TRBV6-1 with TRBJ2-2, with 10 bases identical to TRBD1. The V gene end was trimmed by 6 bases and the J gene end by 6 bases; junction bases not matched to a gene: 4. Per germline, CDR1 MNHNS and CDR2 SASEGT. The CDR3 runs to 14 residues. The CDR3 DNA sequence: TGTGCCAGCAGCTGGGACAGGGGCGCCGGGGAGCTGTTTTTT. Amino acid sequence: CASSWDRGAGELFF.

This clonotype appeared many times. V usage is TRBV20-1 and J usage is TRBJ2-7; 7 bases are shared with TRBD2. This CDR3 contains 14 residues. CDR1 DFQATT and CDR2 SNEGSKA come from the germline V gene (reference sequence). V gave up 5 bases and J gave up 4 bases; unmatched junction bases: 11. CDR3 in amino acids: CSADPGLPDYEQYF. In DNA form, the CDR3 reads TGCAGTGCTGATCCGGGACTACCCGATTACGAGCAGTACTTC.

The chain is built from TRBV5-1 and TRBJ2-6, with 7 bases aligning to TRBD1. The V segment lost 2 bases and the J segment 0 bases; nucleotides outside the gene matches: 14. The CDR3 is 20 residues long. The germline V gene encodes CDR1 SGHRS and CDR2 YFSETQ. CDR3 in DNA: TGCGCCAGCAGCTTTAACCGATTCGGACAGGACCACTCTGGGGCCAACGTCCTGACTTTC. Amino acids: CASSFNRFGQDHSGANVLTF.

This clonotype was seen a few times. The chain links TRBV20-1 to TRBJ1-3; maybe TRBD1 (6 bases). Germline values: CDR1 DFQATT, CDR2 SNEGSKA (reference sequence). There are 13 residues in the CDR3. Between the trimmed V and J ends, which lost 5 bases and 3 bases, there was a span of 11 bases. The CDR3 nucleotides read TGCAGTGCTGCCGACAGGAGTGGAAACACCATATATTTT. Its protein product is CSAADRSGNTIYF.

This clonotype was observed a few times. The chain joins TRBV29-1 to TRBJ2-5; the D is unclear. V gave up 4 bases and J gave up 3 bases, with 12 bases separating them. The CDR3 spans 13 residues. Germline CDR1 is SQVTM and CDR2 is ANQGSEA. This CDR3 reads CSVVRQLEETQYF. DNA for the CDR3: TGCAGCGTTGTTCGGCAGTTAGAAGAGACCCAGTACTTC.

This chain joins TRBV28 and TRBJ1-4, with D uncertain. This CDR3 region has 14 residues. Trimming stripped 5 bases from V and 5 bases from J, with 12 bases between. CDR1 is MDHEN, CDR2 SYDVKM, per germline. This chain's CDR3 is CASSLLPPNEKLFF. The DNA of the CDR3 is TGTGCCAGCAGTCTATTGCCGCCGAATGAAAAACTGTTTTTT. The whole variable domain, remainder taken from reference TRBV28 and TRBJ1-4, is DVKVTQSSRYLVKRTGEKVFLECVQDMDHENMFWYRQDPGLGLRLIYFSYDVKMKEKGDIPEGYSVSREKKERFSLILESASTNQTSMYLCASSLLPPNEKLFFGSGTQLSVL.

This clonotype was counted at least ten times. The V call is TRBV15, the J call TRBJ2-1; D is undetermined. The CDR3 is made up of 15 amino acids. The V and J ends lost 4 bases and 10 bases respectively, with 20 bases between them. Per the germline V gene, CDR1 is LNHNV and CDR2 is YYDKDF (reference sequence). The CDR3 DNA reads as TGTGCCACCAGCACAAGTCGGGCTAGAAACAGCGAGCAGTTCTTC. It codes for CATSTSRARNSEQFF.

This clonotype was recorded a few times. The CDR3 nucleotides are TGTGCCAGCAGTTTGGACAGATTGTTGAATCAGCCCCAGCATTTT. Protein sequence: CASSLDRLLNQPQHF. The V call is TRBV28, the J call TRBJ1-5; a weak D match, TRBD1 (6 bases). The CDR3 covers 15 residues. In germline, CDR1 is MDHEN, CDR2 SYDVKM. V was trimmed by 3 bases and J by 4 bases, leaving 13 bases between them.

In regard to this clonotype: This may be a read error: a much more frequent sequence differs by one nucleotide. This chain uses TRBV28 with TRBJ2-3, with D uncertain. V was clipped by 6 bases and J by 4 bases, with 2 bases between them. CDR1 is MDHEN and CDR2 is SYDVKM in the germline V gene. This CDR3 is built from 10 residues. CDR3: CASRSDTQYF. The CDR3 DNA reads TGTGCCAGCAGGTCAGATACGCAGTATTTT.

The genes are TRBV7-3 and TRBJ2-2, with a possible D match to TRBD1 (6 bases). Germline CDR1 is SGHTA and CDR2 is FQGTGA. The germline V and J ends were trimmed by 5 bases and 4 bases, with 26 bases remaining between them. The CDR3 extends over 19 amino acids. In nucleotides, the CDR3 is TGTGCCAGCAGCAAAACGACAGGACGAAGGCCTGGCGGCACCGGGGAGCTGTTTTTT. It yields the protein CASSKTTGRRPGGTGELFF. Full variable domain (remainder filled in from reference TRBV7-3 and TRBJ2-2): GAGVSQTPSNKVTEKGKYVELRCDPISGHTALYWYRQSLGQGPEFLIYFQGTGAADDSGLPNDRFFAVRPEGSVSTLKIQRTERGDSAVYLCASSKTTGRRPGGTGELFFGEGSRLTVL.

The CDR3 reads CASSTVGGASDTQYF. In nucleotides, the CDR3 is TGCGCCAGCAGTACCGTCGGGGGGGCGTCAGATACGCAGTATTTT. This sequence joins TRBV10-2 and TRBJ2-3; TRBD2 matches 8 bases. V was clipped by 5 bases and J by 4 bases; unmatched bases: 8. The V gene's germline CDR1 is WSHSY and CDR2 SAAADI. The CDR3 is made up of 15 amino acids.

The V and J genes are TRBV20-1 and TRBJ2-1; no clear D gene. Deletions cut 1 base from V and 10 bases from J, with 11 bases between. CDR1 is DFQATT and CDR2 is SNEGSKA in the germline V gene (reference sequence). CDR3 length: 12 amino acids. As DNA, the CDR3 is TGCAGTGCTAGAGGGTTGGGATGGGAGCAGTTCTTC. It codes for CSARGLGWEQFF.